The sequence of this T cell receptor (beta chain) was determined in a study of Graves' ophthalmopathy and Graves' hyperthyroidism. Study-level points and caveats: Stable hyperthyroidism and ophthalmopathy were told apart by a 13-signature model, which achieved almost 90% sensitivity and around 80% specificity.

Moderate-to-severe activity, CAS ≥3, NOSPECS ≥4 and a duration under 3 months were seen in donors with ophthalmopathy. Exclusion criteria comprised other autoimmune diseases, uncontrolled infections, pregnancy or lactation in patients. Amplification from RNA transcripts yielded the TCR beta CDR3 regions. Following a first-round RT-PCR that used HTBI primers, a second-round multiplex PCR was carried out. MiXCR, run by TCRdb on the multiplex PCR reads, gives a single entry per CDR3 protein. This sample has about 240,000 distinct CDR3 sequences; around 50% occur once, and the top ten carry around half. This clonotype was observed a handful of times. The antigen remains undetermined. An end of the junction does not agree with germline; a read error may underlie this. CDR1 is SGHVS and CDR2 is FNYEAQ in the germline V gene. The CDR3 is 16 residues long.

Input material: peripheral blood. This clonotype was obtained from an adult man with Graves' ophthalmopathy. This chain links TRBV7-6 with TRBJ2-2; 8 positions match TRBD1. This CDR3 reads CASSPATGGGTGELFF. CDR3 in DNA: TGTGCTAGCAGCCCGGCCACAGGGGGAGGCACCGGGGAGCTGTTTTTT.